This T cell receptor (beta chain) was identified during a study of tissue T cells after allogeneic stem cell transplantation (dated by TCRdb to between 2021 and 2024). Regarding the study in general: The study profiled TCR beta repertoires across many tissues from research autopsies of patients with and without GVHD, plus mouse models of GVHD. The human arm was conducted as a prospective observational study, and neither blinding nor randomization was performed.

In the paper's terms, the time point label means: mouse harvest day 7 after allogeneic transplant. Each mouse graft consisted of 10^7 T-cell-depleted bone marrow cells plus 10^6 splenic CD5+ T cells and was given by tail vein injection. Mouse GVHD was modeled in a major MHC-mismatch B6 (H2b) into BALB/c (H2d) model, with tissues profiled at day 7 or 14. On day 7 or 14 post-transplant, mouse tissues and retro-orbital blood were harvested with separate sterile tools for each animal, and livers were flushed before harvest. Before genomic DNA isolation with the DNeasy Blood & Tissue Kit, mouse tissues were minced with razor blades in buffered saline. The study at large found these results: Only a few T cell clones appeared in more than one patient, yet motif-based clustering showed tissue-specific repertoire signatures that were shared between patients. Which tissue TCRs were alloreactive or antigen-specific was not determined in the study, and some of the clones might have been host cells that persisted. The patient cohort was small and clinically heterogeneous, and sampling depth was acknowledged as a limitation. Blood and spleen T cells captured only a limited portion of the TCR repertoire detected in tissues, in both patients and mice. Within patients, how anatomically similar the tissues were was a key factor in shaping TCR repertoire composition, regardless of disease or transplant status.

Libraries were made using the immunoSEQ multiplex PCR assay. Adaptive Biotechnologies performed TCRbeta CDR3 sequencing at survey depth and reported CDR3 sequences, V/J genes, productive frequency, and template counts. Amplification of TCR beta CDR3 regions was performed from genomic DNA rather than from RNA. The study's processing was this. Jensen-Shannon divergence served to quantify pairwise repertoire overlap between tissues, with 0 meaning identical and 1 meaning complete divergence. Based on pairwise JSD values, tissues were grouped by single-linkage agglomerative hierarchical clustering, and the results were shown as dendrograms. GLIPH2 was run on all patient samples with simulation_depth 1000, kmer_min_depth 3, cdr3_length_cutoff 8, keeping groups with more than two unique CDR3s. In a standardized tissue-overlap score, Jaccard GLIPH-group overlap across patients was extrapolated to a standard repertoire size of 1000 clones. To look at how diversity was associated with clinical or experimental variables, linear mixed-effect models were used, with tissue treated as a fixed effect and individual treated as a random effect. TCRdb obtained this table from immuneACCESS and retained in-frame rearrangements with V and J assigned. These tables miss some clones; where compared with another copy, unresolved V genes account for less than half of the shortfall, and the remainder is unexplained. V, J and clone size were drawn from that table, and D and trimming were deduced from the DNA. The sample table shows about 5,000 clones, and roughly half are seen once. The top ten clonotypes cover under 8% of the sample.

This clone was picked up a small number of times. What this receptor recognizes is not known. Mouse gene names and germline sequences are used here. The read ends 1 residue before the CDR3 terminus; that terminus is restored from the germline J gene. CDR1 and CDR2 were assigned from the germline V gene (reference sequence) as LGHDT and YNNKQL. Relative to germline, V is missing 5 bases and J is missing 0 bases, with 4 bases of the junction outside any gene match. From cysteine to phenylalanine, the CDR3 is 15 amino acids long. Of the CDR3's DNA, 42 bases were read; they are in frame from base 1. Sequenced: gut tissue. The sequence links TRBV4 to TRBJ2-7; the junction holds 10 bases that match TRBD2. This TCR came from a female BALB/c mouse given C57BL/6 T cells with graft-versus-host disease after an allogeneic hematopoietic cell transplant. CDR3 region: CASSPDWGSSYEQYF. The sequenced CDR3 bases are TGTGCCAGCAGCCCGGACTGGGGGAGCTCCTATGAACAGTAC.